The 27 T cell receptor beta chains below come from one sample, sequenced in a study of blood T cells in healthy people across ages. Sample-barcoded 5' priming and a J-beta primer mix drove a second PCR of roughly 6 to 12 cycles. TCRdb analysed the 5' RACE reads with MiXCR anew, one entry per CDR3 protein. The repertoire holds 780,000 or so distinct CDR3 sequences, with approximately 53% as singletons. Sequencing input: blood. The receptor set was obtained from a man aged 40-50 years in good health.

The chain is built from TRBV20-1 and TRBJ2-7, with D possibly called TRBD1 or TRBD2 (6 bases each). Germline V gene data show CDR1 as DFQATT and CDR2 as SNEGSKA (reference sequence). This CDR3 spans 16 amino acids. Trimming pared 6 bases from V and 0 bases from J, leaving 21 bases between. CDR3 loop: CSATKRGAESSYEQYF. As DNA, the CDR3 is TGCAGTGCCACAAAGAGGGGGGCCGAAAGCTCCTACGAGCAGTACTTC.

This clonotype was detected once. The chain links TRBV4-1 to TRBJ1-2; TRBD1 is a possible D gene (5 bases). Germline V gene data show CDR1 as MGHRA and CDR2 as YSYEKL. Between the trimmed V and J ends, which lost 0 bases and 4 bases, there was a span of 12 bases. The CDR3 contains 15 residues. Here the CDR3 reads CASSQERGGVYGYTF. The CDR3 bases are TGCGCCAGCAGCCAAGAACGGGGGGGTGTCTATGGCTACACCTTC.

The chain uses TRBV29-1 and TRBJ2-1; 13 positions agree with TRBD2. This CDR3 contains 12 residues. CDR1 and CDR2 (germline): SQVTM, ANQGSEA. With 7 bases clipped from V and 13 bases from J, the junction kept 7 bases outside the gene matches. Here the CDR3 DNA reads TGCAGCGCCGGACTAGCGGGAGTTGAACAGTTCTTC. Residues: CSAGLAGVEQFF.

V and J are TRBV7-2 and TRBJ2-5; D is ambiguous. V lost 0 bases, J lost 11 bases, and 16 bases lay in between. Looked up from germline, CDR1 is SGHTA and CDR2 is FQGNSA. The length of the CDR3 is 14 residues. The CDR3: CASSLAGSLVEQYF. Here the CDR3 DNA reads TGTGCCAGCAGCTTAGCCGGGTCGCTCGTTGAGCAGTACTTC.

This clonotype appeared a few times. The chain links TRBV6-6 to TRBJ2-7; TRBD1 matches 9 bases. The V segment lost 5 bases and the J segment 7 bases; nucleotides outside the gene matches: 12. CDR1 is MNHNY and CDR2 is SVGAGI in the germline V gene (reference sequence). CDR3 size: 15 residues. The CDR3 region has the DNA TGTGCCAGCAGTCGGGACAGGGTTTCCTACAATGAGCAGTACTTC. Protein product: CASSRDRVSYNEQYF.

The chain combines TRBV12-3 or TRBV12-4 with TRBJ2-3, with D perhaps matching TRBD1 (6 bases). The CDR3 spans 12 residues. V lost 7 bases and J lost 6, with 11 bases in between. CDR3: CASTRQADTQYF. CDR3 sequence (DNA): TGTGCCAGCACCAGACAGGCGGATACGCAGTATTTT.

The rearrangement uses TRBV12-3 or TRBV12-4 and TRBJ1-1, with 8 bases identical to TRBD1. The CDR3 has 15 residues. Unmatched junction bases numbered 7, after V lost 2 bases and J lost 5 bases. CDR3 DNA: TGTGCCAGCAGTTTAACCGGACAGGGTTCAACTGAAGCTTTCTTT. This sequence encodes CASSLTGQGSTEAFF.

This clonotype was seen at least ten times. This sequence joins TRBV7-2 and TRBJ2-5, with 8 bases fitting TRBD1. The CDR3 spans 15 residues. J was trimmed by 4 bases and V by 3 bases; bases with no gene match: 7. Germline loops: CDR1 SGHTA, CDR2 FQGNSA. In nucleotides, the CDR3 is TGTGCCAGCAGCTTCGGACAGGGTTTCGGAGAGACCCAGTACTTC. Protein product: CASSFGQGFGETQYF.

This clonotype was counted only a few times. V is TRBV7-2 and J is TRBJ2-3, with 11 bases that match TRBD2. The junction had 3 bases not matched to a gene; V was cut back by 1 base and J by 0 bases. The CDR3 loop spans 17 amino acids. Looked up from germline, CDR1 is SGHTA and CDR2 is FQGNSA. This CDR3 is CASSLVSSGGSTDTQYF. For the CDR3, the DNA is TGTGCCAGCAGCTTAGTCTCTAGCGGGGGGAGCACAGATACGCAGTATTTT.

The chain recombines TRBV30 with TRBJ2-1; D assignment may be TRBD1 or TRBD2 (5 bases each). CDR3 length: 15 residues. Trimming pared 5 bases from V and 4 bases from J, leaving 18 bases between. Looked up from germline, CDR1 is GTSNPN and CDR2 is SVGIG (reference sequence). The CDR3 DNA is TGTGCCTGGGTAATGTCTAGGGGACCTTACAATGAGCAGTTCTTC. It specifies CAWVMSRGPYNEQFF.

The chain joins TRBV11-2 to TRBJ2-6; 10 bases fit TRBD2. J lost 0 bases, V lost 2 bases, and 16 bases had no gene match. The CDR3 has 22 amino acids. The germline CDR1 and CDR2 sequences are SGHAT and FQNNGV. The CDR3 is CASSLRSWTWTSGSSGANVLTF. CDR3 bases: TGTGCCAGCAGCTTAAGGTCTTGGACGTGGACTAGCGGTAGCTCTGGGGCCAACGTCCTGACTTTC.

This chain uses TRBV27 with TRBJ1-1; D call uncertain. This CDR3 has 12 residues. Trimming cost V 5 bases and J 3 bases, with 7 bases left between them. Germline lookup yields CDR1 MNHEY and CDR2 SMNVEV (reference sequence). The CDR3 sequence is CASSDGDTEAFF. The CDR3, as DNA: TGTGCCAGCAGTGATGGTGACACTGAAGCTTTCTTT.

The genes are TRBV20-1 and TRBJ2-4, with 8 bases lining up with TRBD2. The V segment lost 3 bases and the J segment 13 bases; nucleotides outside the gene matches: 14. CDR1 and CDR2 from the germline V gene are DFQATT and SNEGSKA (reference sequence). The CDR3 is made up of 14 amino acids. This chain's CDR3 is CSARGTSFVHEQYF. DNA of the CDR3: TGCAGTGCTAGGGGGACTAGTTTTGTCCATGAGCAGTACTTC.

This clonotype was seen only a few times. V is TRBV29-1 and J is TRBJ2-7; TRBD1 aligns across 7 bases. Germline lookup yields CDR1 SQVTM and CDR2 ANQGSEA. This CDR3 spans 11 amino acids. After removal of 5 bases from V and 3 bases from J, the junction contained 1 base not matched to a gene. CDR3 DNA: TGCAGCGTTCGGACAGGCTACGAGCAGTACTTC. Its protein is CSVRTGYEQYF.

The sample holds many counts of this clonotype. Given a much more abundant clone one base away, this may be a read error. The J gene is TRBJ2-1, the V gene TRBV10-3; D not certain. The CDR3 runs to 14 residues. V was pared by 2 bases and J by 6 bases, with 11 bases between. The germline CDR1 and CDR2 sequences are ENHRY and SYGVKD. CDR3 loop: CAISEAVTGNEQFF. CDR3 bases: TGTGCCATCAGTGAGGCAGTGACGGGCAATGAGCAGTTCTTC.

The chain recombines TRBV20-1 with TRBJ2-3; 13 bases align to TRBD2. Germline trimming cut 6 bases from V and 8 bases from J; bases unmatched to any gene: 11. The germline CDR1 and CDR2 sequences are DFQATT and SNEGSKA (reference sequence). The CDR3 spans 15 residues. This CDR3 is CSAPGLAGAGGTQYF. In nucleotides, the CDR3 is TGCAGTGCACCCGGACTAGCGGGAGCAGGGGGTACGCAGTATTTT.

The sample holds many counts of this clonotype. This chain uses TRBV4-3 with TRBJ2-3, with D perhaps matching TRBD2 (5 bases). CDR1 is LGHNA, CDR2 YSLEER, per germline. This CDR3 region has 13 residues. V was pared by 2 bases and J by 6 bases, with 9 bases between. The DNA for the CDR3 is TGCGCCAGCAGCCAACGAAGCGGCGATACGCAGTATTTT. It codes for CASSQRSGDTQYF.

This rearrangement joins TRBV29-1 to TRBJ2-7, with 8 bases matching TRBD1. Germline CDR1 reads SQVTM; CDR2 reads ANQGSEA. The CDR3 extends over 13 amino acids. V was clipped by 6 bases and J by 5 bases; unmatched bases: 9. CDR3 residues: CSVLRGTGDEQYF. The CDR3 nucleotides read TGCAGCGTCCTGAGGGGGACAGGTGACGAGCAGTACTTC.

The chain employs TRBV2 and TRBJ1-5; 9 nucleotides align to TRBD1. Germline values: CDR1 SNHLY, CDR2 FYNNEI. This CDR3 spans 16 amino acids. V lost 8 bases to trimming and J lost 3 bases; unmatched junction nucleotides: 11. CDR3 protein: CASSAGTGNPNQPQHF. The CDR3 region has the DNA TGTGCCAGCTCCGCCGGGACAGGGAACCCCAATCAGCCCCAGCATTTT.

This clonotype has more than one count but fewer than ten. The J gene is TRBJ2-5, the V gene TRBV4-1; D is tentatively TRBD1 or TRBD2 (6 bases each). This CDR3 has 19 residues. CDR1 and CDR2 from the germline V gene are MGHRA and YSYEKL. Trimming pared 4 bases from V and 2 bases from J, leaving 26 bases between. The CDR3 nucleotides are TGCGCCAGCAGCCGCGGGATACTTCAGACCGGGGGCGGTCAAGAGACCCAGTACTTC. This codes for CASSRGILQTGGGQETQYF.

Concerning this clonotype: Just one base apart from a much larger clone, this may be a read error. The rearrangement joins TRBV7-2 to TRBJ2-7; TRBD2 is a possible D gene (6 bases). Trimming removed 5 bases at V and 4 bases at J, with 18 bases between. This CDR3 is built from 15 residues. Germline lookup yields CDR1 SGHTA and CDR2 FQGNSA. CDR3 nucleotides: TGTGCCAGCAGCGTAGTTGTGGGGGGTACGTACGAGCAGTACTTC. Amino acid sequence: CASSVVVGGTYEQYF. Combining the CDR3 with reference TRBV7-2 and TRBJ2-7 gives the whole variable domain GAGVSQSPSNKVTEKGKDVELRCDPISGHTALYWYRQSLGQGLEFLIYFQGNSAPDKSGLPSDRFSAERTGGSVSTLTIQRTQQEDSAVYLCASSVVVGGTYEQYFGPGTRLTVT.

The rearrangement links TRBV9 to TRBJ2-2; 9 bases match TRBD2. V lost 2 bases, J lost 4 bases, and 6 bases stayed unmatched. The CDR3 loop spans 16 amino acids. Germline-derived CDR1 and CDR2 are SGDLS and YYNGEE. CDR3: CASSVIAGALTGELFF. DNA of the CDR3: TGTGCCAGCAGCGTTATAGCGGGGGCTCTCACCGGGGAGCTGTTTTTT.

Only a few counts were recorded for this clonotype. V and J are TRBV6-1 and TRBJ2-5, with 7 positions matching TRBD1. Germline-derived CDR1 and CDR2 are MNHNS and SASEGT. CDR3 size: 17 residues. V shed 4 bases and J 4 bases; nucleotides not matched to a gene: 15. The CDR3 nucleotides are TGTGCCAGCAGTGCCCCCGAACAGGGGTATACAAGAGAGACCCAGTACTTC. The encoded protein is CASSAPEQGYTRETQYF.

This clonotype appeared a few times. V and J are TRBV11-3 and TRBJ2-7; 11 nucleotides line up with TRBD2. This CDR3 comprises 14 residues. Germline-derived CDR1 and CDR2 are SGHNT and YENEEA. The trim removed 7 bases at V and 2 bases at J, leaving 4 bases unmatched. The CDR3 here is CASIGTSGPYEQYF. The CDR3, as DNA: TGTGCCAGCATAGGGACTAGCGGTCCCTACGAGCAGTACTTC.

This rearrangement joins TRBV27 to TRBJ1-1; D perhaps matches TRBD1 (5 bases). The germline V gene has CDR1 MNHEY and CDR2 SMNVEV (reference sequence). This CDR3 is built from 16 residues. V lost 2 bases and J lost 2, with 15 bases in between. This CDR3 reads CASSLRVWGINTEAFF. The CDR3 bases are TGTGCCAGCAGTTTAAGGGTGTGGGGGATAAACACTGAAGCTTTCTTT.

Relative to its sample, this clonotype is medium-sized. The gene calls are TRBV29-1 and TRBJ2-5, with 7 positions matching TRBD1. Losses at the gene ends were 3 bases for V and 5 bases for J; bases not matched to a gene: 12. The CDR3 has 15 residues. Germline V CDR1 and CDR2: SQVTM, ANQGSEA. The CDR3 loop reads CSVEPERGRGETQYF. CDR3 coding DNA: TGCAGCGTTGAGCCCGAAAGGGGGCGCGGGGAGACCCAGTACTTC.

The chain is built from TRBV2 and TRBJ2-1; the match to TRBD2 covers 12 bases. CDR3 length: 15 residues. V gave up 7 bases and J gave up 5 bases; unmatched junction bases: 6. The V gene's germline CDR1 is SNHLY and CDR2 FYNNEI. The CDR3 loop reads CASNPGLAGNNEQFF. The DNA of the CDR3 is TGTGCCAGCAACCCCGGACTAGCGGGGAACAATGAGCAGTTCTTC.